The 15 T cell receptor beta chains in this list originate from one sample, sequenced in a study of cytomegalovirus exposure and HLA in healthy donors (dated by TCRdb to about 2017). The receptor library was made with the immunoSEQ multiplex PCR assay. The multiplex PCR relied on a mix of 60 forward primers for TCR Vbeta segments and 13 reverse primers for TCR Jbeta segments. What TCRdb holds here is the immuneACCESS table cut down to in-frame rearrangements. Part of the clones is not present; checked against another copy, under half of the missing clones reflect an unresolved V gene, and the others are unexplained. This sample gives approximately 210,000 clones in total; more than 65% of them show up just once. Roughly 1.5% of the sample comes from the top ten. The source material was PBMCs. These receptors originate from a girl aged 10 to 17 in good health and CMV-seropositive.

The V and J genes are TRBV7-9 and TRBJ2-2; 7 nucleotides agree with TRBD2. The CDR3 has 16 residues. Trimming cost V 5 bases and J 0 bases; bases outside gene matches: 6. CDR1 and CDR2 from the germline V gene are SEHNR and FQNEAQ (reference sequence). The CDR3 DNA sequence: TGTGCCAGCAGCGACCGGGACTATTCGAACACCGGGGAGCTGTTTTTT. Amino acids: CASSDRDYSNTGELFF.

J is TRBJ2-1 and V is TRBV6-1, with D tentatively TRBD2 (5 bases). The V end was cut by 7 bases, the J end by 6 bases, with 19 bases between. The germline V gene encodes CDR1 MNHNS and CDR2 SASEGT. The CDR3 sequence is 15 residues long. CDR3 amino acids: CASTRDLNRGNEQFF. The DNA for the CDR3 is TGTGCCAGCACCCGAGATTTGAATCGGGGCAATGAGCAGTTCTTC.

This clone appeared a single time. This chain connects TRBV30 to TRBJ1-1, with D possibly being TRBD1 (6 bases). Per the germline V gene, CDR1 is GTSNPN and CDR2 is SVGIG (reference sequence). The V and J ends lost 2 bases and 5 bases respectively, with 9 bases between them. CDR3 length equals 12 residues. The CDR3 DNA is TGTGCCTGGAGTAAGAGGGGGACTGAAGCTTTCTTT. It encodes CAWSKRGTEAFF.

The chain is built from TRBV2 and TRBJ2-2; D remains ambiguous. V was shortened by 4 bases and J by 8 bases, with 8 bases between the two germline ends. This CDR3 has 12 amino acids. CDR1 is SNHLY, CDR2 FYNNEI, per germline. As DNA, the CDR3 is TGTGCCAGCAGTGGCTTAGCAGGGGAGCTGTTTTTT. Translation gives CASSGLAGELFF.

The J gene is TRBJ2-7, the V gene TRBV19; D is perhaps TRBD1 (6 bases). The CDR3 spans 12 residues. V gave up 3 bases and J gave up 6 bases, with 9 bases separating them. CDR1 LNHDA and CDR2 SQIVND come from the germline V gene (reference sequence). CDR3 protein: CASSILRGEQYF. DNA for the CDR3: TGTGCCAGTAGTATTCTCAGGGGCGAGCAGTACTTC.

The chain joins TRBV6-1 to TRBJ1-2; no firm D call. This CDR3 contains 15 residues. Trimming removed 0 bases at V and 5 bases at J, with 13 bases between. CDR1 and CDR2 from the germline V gene are MNHNS and SASEGT. CDR3 residues: CASSEARGLAYGYTF. For the CDR3, the DNA is TGTGCCAGCAGTGAAGCGCGAGGTTTAGCATATGGCTACACCTTC.

V gene TRBV7-2 combines with J gene TRBJ2-5, with 8 bases aligning to TRBD2. This CDR3 is built from 16 residues. The V and J ends lost 1 base and 1 base, in that order; junction bases with no gene match: 5. CDR1 SGHTA and CDR2 FQGNSA come from the germline V gene. The CDR3 nucleotides read TGTGCCAGCAGCTTAGGGGTAGCGGGGCCCCAAGAGACCCAGTACTTC. Translating it yields CASSLGVAGPQETQYF.

This chain connects TRBV9 to TRBJ2-5, with 7 bases fitting TRBD1. V gave up 0 bases and J gave up 5 bases; unmatched junction bases: 10. This CDR3 is 16 amino acids long. Germline CDR1 SGDLS, CDR2 YYNGEE. This chain's CDR3 is CASSVAAGGIGETQYF. The CDR3 nucleotides are TGTGCCAGCAGCGTAGCCGCAGGGGGAATAGGGGAGACCCAGTACTTC.

The chain couples TRBV29-1 to TRBJ2-7; D may be TRBD1 (6 bases). Trimming left V 3 bases short and J 0 bases short, with 12 bases between. The CDR3 sequence is 14 residues long. Germline CDR1 reads SQVTM; CDR2 reads ANQGSEA. Here the CDR3 DNA reads TGCAGCGTTGATGAGGGACATCCCTCCTACGAGCAGTACTTC. Translated, it gives CSVDEGHPSYEQYF.

The chain uses TRBV11-2 and TRBJ2-2; 8 bases map to TRBD2. This CDR3 spans 16 amino acids. The trim removed 5 bases at V and 5 bases at J, leaving 10 bases unmatched. In germline, CDR1 is SGHAT, CDR2 FQNNGV. The CDR3 DNA follows: TGTGCCAGCAGCCCTTCTACGGGGGGGCCGACCGGGGAGCTGTTTTTT. Its translation: CASSPSTGGPTGELFF.

As regards this clone: The junction differs from germline at one of its ends, possibly a read error. The V and J genes are TRBV4-1 and TRBJ2-2, with D perhaps matching TRBD1 (7 bases). The CDR3 contains 16 residues. Germline V gene data show CDR1 as MGHRA and CDR2 as YSYEKL. CDR3 in amino acids: CASSPSTGRNTGGLFF. CDR3 in DNA: TGCGCCAGCAGCCCCTCGACAGGGAGGAACACCGGGGGGCTGTTTTTT.

This clone was observed once. For the CDR3, the DNA is TGTGCCAGCAGCTTGTGGGCACGGAATGAAAAACTGTTTTTT. This sequence encodes CASSLWARNEKLFF. The V call is TRBV5-4, the J call TRBJ1-4; D gene ambiguous. The germline gives CDR1 SGHNT, CDR2 YYREEE (reference sequence). V was clipped by 1 base and J by 5 bases, with 9 bases between them. The CDR3 is 14 amino acids.

This clone turned up a few times. This sequence joins TRBV4-3 and TRBJ2-1; 10 bases fit TRBD1. The CDR3 has 15 amino acids. J lost 4 bases, V lost 5 bases, and 5 bases had no gene match. CDR1 LGHNA and CDR2 YSLEER come from the germline V gene. CDR3 loop: CASSADRGIYNEQFF. DNA of the CDR3: TGCGCCAGCAGCGCGGACAGGGGGATATACAATGAGCAGTTCTTC.

This clone appeared a few times. The chain employs TRBV29-1 and TRBJ2-2, with D perhaps TRBD2 (5 bases). V lost 7 bases and J 6 bases, leaving 15 bases between the germline ends. Germline V gene lookup returns CDR1 SQVTM and CDR2 ANQGSEA. The CDR3 has 13 amino acids. The CDR3 spells CSGTGKYSGELFF. In DNA form, the CDR3 reads TGCAGCGGAACCGGGAAGTACTCCGGGGAGCTGTTTTTT.

The chain recombines TRBV4-3 with TRBJ1-1; D is uncertain. Trimming took 0 bases from V and 4 from J, leaving 9 bases between them. The CDR3 is made up of 14 amino acids. CDR1 LGHNA and CDR2 YSLEER come from the germline V gene. The CDR3 DNA reads as TGCGCCAGCAGCCAAGAAGATACAGCCACTGAAGCTTTCTTT. This gives the protein CASSQEDTATEAFF.